This TCR beta chain was identified during a study of cytomegalovirus exposure and HLA in healthy donors. Study summary: Counted in an early data release were about 85 million unique TCRs from HLA-typed donors. General study points: A missense variant in DCLRE1C was later tied to TCR beta V- and J-gene trimming. Highest at DRB1 and lowest at HLA-C, TCR association rates differed among HLA loci in a later analysis.

The CDR3 is 14 amino acids. With 4 bases removed from V and 5 bases from J, the gap between germline ends came to 15 bases. CDR1 is SGDLS, CDR2 YYNGEE, per germline. PCR involved 60 Vbeta and 13 Jbeta primers. In the original workflow: A later analysis counted roughly 74 million unique TCR beta chains, roughly 11 million shared. Only in-frame clones appear in the TCRdb table, and some are missing; sequencing was by immunoSEQ multiplex PCR. The V and J calls and clone size come from that table; D and trimming were worked out from the DNA. The sample has roughly 190,000 clones; around 83% are singletons. Comments on this clone: Its antigen is currently unknown.

The receptor comes from a woman aged 40 to 50 in good health and CMV-seronegative. What was sequenced was PBMCs. The gene calls are TRBV9 and TRBJ1-1; D is unresolved. The CDR3 reads CASSSGHRRTEAFF. The DNA for the CDR3 is TGTGCCAGCAGCTCAGGCCATCGGCGAACTGAAGCTTTCTTT.